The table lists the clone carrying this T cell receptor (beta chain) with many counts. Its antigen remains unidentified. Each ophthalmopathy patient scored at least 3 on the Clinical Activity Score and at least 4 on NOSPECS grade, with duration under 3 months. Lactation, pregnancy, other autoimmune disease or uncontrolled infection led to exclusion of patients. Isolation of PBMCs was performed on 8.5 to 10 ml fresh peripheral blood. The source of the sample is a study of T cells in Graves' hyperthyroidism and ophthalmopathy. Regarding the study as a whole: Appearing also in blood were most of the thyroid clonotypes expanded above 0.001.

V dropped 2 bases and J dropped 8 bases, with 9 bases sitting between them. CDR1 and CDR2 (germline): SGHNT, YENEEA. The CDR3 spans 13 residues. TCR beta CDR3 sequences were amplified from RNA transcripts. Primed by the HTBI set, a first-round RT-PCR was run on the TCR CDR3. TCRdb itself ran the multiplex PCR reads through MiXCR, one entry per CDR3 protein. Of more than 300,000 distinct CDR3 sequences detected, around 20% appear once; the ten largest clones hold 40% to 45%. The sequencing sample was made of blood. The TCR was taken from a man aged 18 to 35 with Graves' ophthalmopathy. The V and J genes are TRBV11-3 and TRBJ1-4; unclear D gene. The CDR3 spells CASSLTPEEKLFF. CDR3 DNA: TGTGCCAGCAGCTTAACCCCTGAGGAAAAACTGTTTTTT.